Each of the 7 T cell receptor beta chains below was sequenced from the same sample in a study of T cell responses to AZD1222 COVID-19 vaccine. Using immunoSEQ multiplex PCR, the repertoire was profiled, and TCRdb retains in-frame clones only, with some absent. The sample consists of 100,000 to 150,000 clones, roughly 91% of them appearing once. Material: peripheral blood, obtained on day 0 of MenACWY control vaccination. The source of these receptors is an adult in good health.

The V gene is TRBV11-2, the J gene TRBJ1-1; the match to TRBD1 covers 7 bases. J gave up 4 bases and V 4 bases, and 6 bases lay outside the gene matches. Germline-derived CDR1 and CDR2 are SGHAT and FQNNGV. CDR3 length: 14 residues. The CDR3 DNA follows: TGTGCCAGCAGCTCAGGCCACAGGGGCACTGAAGCTTTCTTT. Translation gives CASSSGHRGTEAFF.

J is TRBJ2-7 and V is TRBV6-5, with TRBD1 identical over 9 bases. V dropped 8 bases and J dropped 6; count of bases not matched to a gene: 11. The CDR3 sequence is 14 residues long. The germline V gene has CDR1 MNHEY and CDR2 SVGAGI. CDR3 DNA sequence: TGTGCCAGCCGACCGGGACAGGGTGCGAGCGAGCAGTACTTC. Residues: CASRPGQGASEQYF.

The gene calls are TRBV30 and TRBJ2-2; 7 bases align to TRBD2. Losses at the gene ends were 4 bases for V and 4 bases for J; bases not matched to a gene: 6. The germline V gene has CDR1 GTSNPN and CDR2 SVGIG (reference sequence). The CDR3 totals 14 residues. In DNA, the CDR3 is TGTGCCTGGACCCCGACTAGCACCACCGGGGAGCTGTTTTTT. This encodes CAWTPTSTTGELFF.

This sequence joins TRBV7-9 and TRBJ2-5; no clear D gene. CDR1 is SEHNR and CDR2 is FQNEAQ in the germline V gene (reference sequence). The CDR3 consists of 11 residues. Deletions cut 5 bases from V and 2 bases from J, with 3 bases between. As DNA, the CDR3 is TGTGCCAGCAGCCGACAAGAGACCCAGTACTTC. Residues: CASSRQETQYF.

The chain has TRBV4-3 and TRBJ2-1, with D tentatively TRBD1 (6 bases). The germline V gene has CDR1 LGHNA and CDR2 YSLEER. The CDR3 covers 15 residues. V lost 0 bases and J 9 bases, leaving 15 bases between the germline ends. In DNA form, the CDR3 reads TGCGCCAGCAGCCAAGATTCGCAGGGGCGAGGTGAGCAGTTCTTC. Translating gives CASSQDSQGRGEQFF.

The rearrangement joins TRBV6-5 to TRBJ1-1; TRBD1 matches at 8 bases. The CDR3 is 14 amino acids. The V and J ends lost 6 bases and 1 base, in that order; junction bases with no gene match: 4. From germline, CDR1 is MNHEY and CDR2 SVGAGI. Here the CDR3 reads CASSLGTGNTEAFF. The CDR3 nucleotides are TGTGCCAGCAGCCTCGGGACAGGGAACACTGAAGCTTTCTTT.

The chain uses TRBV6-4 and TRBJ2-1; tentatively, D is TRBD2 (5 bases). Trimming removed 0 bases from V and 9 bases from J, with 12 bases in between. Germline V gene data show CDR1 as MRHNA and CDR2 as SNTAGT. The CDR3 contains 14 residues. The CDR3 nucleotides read TGTGCCAGCAGTGACTCTGGAGGATTGGGTGAGCAGTTCTTC. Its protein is CASSDSGGLGEQFF.